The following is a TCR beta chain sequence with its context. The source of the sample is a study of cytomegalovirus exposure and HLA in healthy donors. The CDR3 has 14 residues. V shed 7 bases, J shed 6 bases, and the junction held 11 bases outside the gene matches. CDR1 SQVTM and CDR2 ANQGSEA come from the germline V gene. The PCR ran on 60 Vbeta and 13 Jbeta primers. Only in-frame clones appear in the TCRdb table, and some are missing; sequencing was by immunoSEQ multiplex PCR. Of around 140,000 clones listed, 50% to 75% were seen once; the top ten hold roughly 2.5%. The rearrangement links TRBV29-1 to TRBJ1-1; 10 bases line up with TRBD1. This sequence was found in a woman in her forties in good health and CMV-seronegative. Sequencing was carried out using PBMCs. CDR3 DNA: TGCAGCGCCGTGCTCCCGGGACAGGGGTCTGAAGCTTTCTTT. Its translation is CSAVLPGQGSEAFF.